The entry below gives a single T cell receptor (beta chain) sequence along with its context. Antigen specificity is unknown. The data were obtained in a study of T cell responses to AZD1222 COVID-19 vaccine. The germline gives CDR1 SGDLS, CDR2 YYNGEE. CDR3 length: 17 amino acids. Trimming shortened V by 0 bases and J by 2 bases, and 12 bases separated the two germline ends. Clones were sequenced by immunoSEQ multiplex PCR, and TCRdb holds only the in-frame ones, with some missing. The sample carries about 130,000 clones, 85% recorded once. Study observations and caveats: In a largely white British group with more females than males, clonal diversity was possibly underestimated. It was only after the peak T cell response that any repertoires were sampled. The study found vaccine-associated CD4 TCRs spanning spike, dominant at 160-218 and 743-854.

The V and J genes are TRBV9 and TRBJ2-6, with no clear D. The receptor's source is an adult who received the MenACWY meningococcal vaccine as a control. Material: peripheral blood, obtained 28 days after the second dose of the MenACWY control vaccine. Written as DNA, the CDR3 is TGTGCCAGCAGCGTAGGGCAGGCTCCGACTGGGGCCAACGTCCTGACTTTC. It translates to CASSVGQAPTGANVLTF.